This T cell receptor (beta chain) was recovered during a study of blood T cell repertoires in COVID-19. Deletions cut 5 bases from V and 2 bases from J, with 13 bases between. From germline, CDR1 is SEHNR and CDR2 FQNEAQ (reference sequence). This CDR3 contains 14 residues. TCRdb keeps only in-frame clones here, not all; method: immunoSEQ multiplex PCR. The table has 350,000 or so clones, over 85% seen once. Source material: peripheral blood. The clonotype was recovered from a woman aged 55 to 70 with COVID-19, enrolled during active disease. The V call is TRBV7-9, the J call TRBJ2-7; D is undetermined. The CDR3 reads CASSNQKPPYEQYF. CDR3 DNA: TGTGCCAGCAGCAACCAGAAACCCCCCTACGAGCAGTACTTC.